Listed below are T cell receptor beta chains from one sample, sequenced in a study of siplizumab effects on memory and regulatory T cells. This table comes from immunoSEQ multiplex PCR, and its TCRdb copy is limited to in-frame clones, with some not included. This sample has over 100,000 clones, with 92% found just once. What was sequenced was Tregs sorted from blood. The receptors were gathered from a human donor in good health. CDR3s include the opening cysteine and the closing phenylalanine or tryptophan. D genes are given only for firm matches. The size field is filled for only some rows; it gives once, few, many or a size class.

V gene	clone size	D gene	J gene	CDR3 DNA	CDR3 protein
TRBV10-3	.	.	TRBJ2-5	TGTGCCACCGGTGGGATAGGGGGGGAGACCCAGTACTTC	CATGGIGGETQYF
TRBV18	.	.	TRBJ2-7	TGTGCCAGCTCTCCCAATAACGAGCAGTACTTC	CASSPNNEQYF
TRBV7-9	.	.	TRBJ2-7	TGTGCCAGCAGCGTCTTGCACGAGCAGTACTTC	CASSVLHEQYF
TRBV5-1	.	.	TRBJ1-1	TGCGCCAGCAGCTTGGGCCAGGGTTACAACACTGAAGCTTTCTTT	CASSLGQGYNTEAFF
TRBV9	.	.	TRBJ2-5	TGTGCCAGCAGCGTAGAACCGAGACCCCAAGAGACCCAGTACTTC	CASSVEPRPQETQYF
TRBV7-8	.	.	TRBJ1-4	TGTGCCAGCAGCTTTGATTTAGGAGTACGACAGGACGTCTATAATGAAAAACTGTTTTTT	CASSFDLGVRQDVYNEKLFF
TRBV29-1	once	.	TRBJ1-2	TGCAGCGTTTCCCAGGACAGCTATGGCTACACCTTC	CSVSQDSYGYTF
TRBV6-6	.	.	TRBJ1-2	TGTGCCAGCAGCCGAGCGGGGACGGGCCCGTCCTATGGCTACACCTTC	CASSRAGTGPSYGYTF
TRBV5-6	.	TRBD2	TRBJ2-7	TGTGCCAGCAGCGGACTAGCGGGGGGTAGCTACGAGCAGTACTTC	CASSGLAGGSYEQYF
TRBV6-5	.	.	TRBJ2-3	TGTGCCAGCAGTTACGGTCACAGCATGGGGTCGGATACGCAGTATTTT	CASSYGHSMGSDTQYF
TRBV10-1	.	.	TRBJ2-1	TGCGCCAGCAGTGAGTCGGGGCTAGCCCAGGACCATGAGCAGTTCTTC	CASSESGLAQDHEQFF
TRBV6-1	.	.	TRBJ2-5	TGTGCCAGTGGGGGTGGCGGGGTCGGGATACAGACCCAGTACTTC	CASGGGGVGIQTQYF
TRBV7-3	.	TRBD1	TRBJ2-3	TGTGCCAGCAGCTTAACCGCGGCAGGGGGTAAAGATACGCAGTATTTT	CASSLTAAGGKDTQYF
TRBV6-5	once	.	TRBJ1-2	TGTGCCAGCAGCAGGGGTGACTATGGCTACACCTTC	CASSRGDYGYTF
TRBV15	.	.	TRBJ1-4	TGTGCCACCAGCATCCGGGGGGTTTTCTCAAAACTGTTTTTT	CATSIRGVFSKLFF
TRBV19	.	.	TRBJ1-4	TGTGCCAGTAGTATGTCGCCGAGGACTGAAAAACTGTTTTTT	CASSMSPRTEKLFF
TRBV5-6	.	TRBD2	TRBJ2-7	TGTGCCAGCAGCACCCTAGCGGGGGGTGGCGAGCAGTACTTC	CASSTLAGGGEQYF
TRBV19	.	.	TRBJ2-4	TGTGCCAGTCACGGGGGGACAGCAATAGCCAAAAACATTCAGTACTTC	CASHGGTAIAKNIQYF
TRBV11-2	.	.	TRBJ2-2	TGTGCCAGCAGCTTATTGGAGGGTGTGGGGGAGCTGTTTTTT	CASSLLEGVGELFF
TRBV11-2	.	.	TRBJ2-1	TGTGCCAGCAGCGATTCCGGGACCTCCTACAATGAGCAGTTCTTC	CASSDSGTSYNEQFF
TRBV6-5	few	.	TRBJ1-5	TGTGCCACGAGACAACAGGGAGATCAGCCCCAGCATTTT	CATRQQGDQPQHF
TRBV11-3	.	TRBD2	TRBJ2-1	TGTGCCAGCAGCTTGACTAGCGGGAGATCCTACAATGAGCAGTTCTTC	CASSLTSGRSYNEQFF
TRBV6-5	.	TRBD2	TRBJ2-1	TGTGCCAGCAGCTACCGGACTAGCGGGAGTTACAATGAGCAGTTCTTC	CASSYRTSGSYNEQFF
TRBV5-1	once	TRBD2	TRBJ2-1	TGCGCCAGCAGCCTACGGACTAGCGGGGGGATTGATGAGCAGTTCTTC	CASSLRTSGGIDEQFF
TRBV14	.	.	TRBJ1-3	TGTGCCAGCAGCCTGCTCGAAGGAAACACCATATATTTT	CASSLLEGNTIYF
TRBV6-6	.	TRBD2	TRBJ2-3	TGTGCCAGCAGTCCCGGGGCGGGAGGGCGTCATACGCAGTATTTT	CASSPGAGGRHTQYF
TRBV5-1	once	TRBD1	TRBJ2-5	TGCGCCAGCAGCTTGGGTGGGACAGGGGCTCGCGAGACCCAGTACTTC	CASSLGGTGARETQYF
TRBV4-1	.	TRBD1	TRBJ2-6	TGCGCCAGCAGCCCAAAAGGACAGGTCTCTGGGGCCAACGTCCTGACTTTC	CASSPKGQVSGANVLTF
TRBV19	.	TRBD1	TRBJ1-5	TGTGCCAGCACTAACCTTGACAGGGGGGGTGGCAATCAGCCCCAGCATTTT	CASTNLDRGGGNQPQHF
TRBV5-6	.	TRBD1	TRBJ1-2	TGTGCCAGCAGCTTGTTCTCCACAGGGGGCTATGGCTACACCTTC	CASSLFSTGGYGYTF
TRBV19	.	.	TRBJ1-4	TGTGCCAGTAGTAGAGCAACTAATGAAAAACTGTTTTTT	CASSRATNEKLFF
TRBV7-7	.	.	TRBJ2-5	TGTGCCAGCAGCTCGCCGGGAGAGACCCAGTACTTC	CASSSPGETQYF
TRBV6-5	.	TRBD1	TRBJ2-1	TGTGCCAGCAGTTACCCGGACAGGTACAATGAGCAGTTCTTC	CASSYPDRYNEQFF